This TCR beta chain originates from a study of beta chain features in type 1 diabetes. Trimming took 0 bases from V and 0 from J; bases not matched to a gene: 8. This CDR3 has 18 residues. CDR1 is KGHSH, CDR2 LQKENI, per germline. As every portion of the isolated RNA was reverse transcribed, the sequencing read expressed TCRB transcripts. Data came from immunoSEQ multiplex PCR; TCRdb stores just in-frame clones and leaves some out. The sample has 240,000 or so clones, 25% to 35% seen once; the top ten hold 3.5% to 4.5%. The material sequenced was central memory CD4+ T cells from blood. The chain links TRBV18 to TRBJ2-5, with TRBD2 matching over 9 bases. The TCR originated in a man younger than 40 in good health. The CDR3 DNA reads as TGTGCCAGCTCACCACCGGTAGCGGGGGCTTCGTACCAAGAGACCCAGTACTTC. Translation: CASSPPVAGASYQETQYF.